This TCR beta chain was identified during a study of blood T cell repertoires in COVID-19. Study background: Samples came from the United States, Italy and Spain, spanning acute and convalescent COVID-19. Sources were T cells, B-cell-depleted T cells, or PBMCs; the material itself was cDNA or gDNA.

This clone was found once. CDR3 size: 14 residues. Trimming at V came to 4 bases and at J to 5 bases, leaving 4 bases not matched to a gene. The V gene's germline CDR1 is MNHEY and CDR2 SVGEGT. In the authors' workflow: Estimates of nucleated cell counts were drawn from the amplification of reference gene primers. TCRdb's copy holds only in-frame clones and misses some; the assay was immunoSEQ multiplex PCR. V, J and clone size are those of that table, while D and trimming were read from the DNA. This repertoire shows roughly 250,000 clones, 70% to 90% found once; its top ten account for about 0.93%. The source material was peripheral blood. The chain is built from TRBV6-2 or TRBV6-3 and TRBJ1-4, with TRBD1 matching 7 bases. The origin of this receptor is a man aged 40-50 years with acute or convalescent COVID-19. CDR3 sequence (DNA): TGTGCCAGCAGTTCCGGGACAGAGAATGAAAAACTGTTTTTT. Its translation is CASSSGTENEKLFF.